The 4 T cell receptor beta chains given below trace back to one sample, sequenced in a study of human T cells and chemical hapten exposure. From the RACE reads, TCRdb called clonotypes with MiXCR, one entry per CDR3 protein. The repertoire holds about 68,000 distinct CDR3 sequences, approximately 11% seen once, with over 4% in the top ten. As to time point: pre-sensitization, week 0. Treatment here: therapeutic diphenylcyclopropenone sensitization with weekly scalp DPC. This specimen consisted of whole blood, obtained in connection with sensitization to the hapten diphenylcyclopropenone (DPC). Receptor source: a woman between 50 and 59 years old with alopecia areata. Some clones in this sample may be carry-over from other donors' samples.

This rearrangement joins TRBV20-1 to TRBJ1-2, with 7 bases identical to TRBD1. The CDR3 contains 14 residues. Losses at the gene ends were 4 bases for V and 4 bases for J; bases not matched to a gene: 9. Germline V gene lookup returns CDR1 DFQATT and CDR2 SNEGSKA (reference sequence). CDR3 coding DNA: TGCAGTGCTACCCGGACAGGAGCCCTCTATGGCTACACCTTC. Amino acid sequence: CSATRTGALYGYTF.

This clonotype has at least ten counts. The chain links TRBV6-5 to TRBJ2-2; D possibly uses TRBD1 or TRBD2 (5 bases each). Trimming shortened V by 9 bases and J by 7 bases, and 21 bases separated the two germline ends. CDR1 and CDR2 (germline): MNHEY, SVGAGI. The CDR3 consists of 15 residues. The CDR3 region has the DNA TGTGCCAGTGGGGCGAGGGGCCGTGGCGGCGGGGAGCTGTTTTTT. Translated, it gives CASGARGRGGGELFF.

This clonotype has at least ten counts. This chain connects TRBV28 to TRBJ2-7; tentative D call: TRBD2 (6 bases). V was shortened by 7 bases and J by 4 bases, with 20 bases between the two germline ends. Germline CDR1 is MDHEN and CDR2 is SYDVKM. This CDR3 spans 15 amino acids. CDR3 nucleotide sequence: TGTGCCAGCAAGGTATCGCGGGGCCGGGTATACGAGCAGTACTTC. Translation gives CASKVSRGRVYEQYF.

This clonotype has at least ten counts. The rearrangement links TRBV29-1 to TRBJ2-7; 8 nucleotides align to TRBD1. J lost 0 bases, V lost 6 bases, and 4 bases had no gene match. This CDR3 has 13 amino acids. CDR1 SQVTM and CDR2 ANQGSEA come from the germline V gene. In nucleotides, the CDR3 is TGCAGCGTAAGACAGGGGCGCTCCTACGAGCAGTACTTC. It is translated as CSVRQGRSYEQYF.